This TCR beta chain was recorded in a study of blood T cell repertoires in COVID-19. Study-level information: The United States, Italy and Spain were the sources of the acute and convalescent COVID-19 samples. The analysed material was cDNA or gDNA that came from T cells, B-cell-depleted T cells, or PBMCs.

The CDR3 totals 13 residues. The germline gives CDR1 MNHEY, CDR2 SVGAGI. Germline trimming cut 2 bases from V and 12 bases from J; bases unmatched to any gene: 9. Enrollment of patients from Seattle took place during active infection, with longitudinal follow-up. Study processing details: Researchers report that nucleated cell counts were estimated from reference gene primer amplification. Libraries were prepared by immunoSEQ multiplex PCR; TCRdb keeps only in-frame clonotypes and omits some of them. V, J and clone size derive from that table, while D and trimming were established from the DNA sequence. The table records fewer than 200,000 clones, roughly 81% of them present only once.

The receptor was isolated from a woman between 40 and 55 years old with COVID-19, enrolled during active disease. The chain recombines TRBV6-5 with TRBJ1-2; 7 bases align to TRBD1. Sequenced: peripheral blood. CDR3 nucleotide sequence: TGTGCCAGCAGTTACGGGACCGGGACAGTGAACACCTTC. This codes for CASSYGTGTVNTF.